This T cell receptor beta chain was recorded in a study of shared clonotypes between healthy human individuals (TCRdb year 2020). For the wider study: A few men and two women, aged 18 to 49 years, made up the cohort. For each donor, three plates each were used for CD4 naive and CD4 memory, two plates were used for CD8 naive, and one plate was used for CD8 memory. The study deeply sequenced blood TCR repertoires of five healthy adults to estimate repertoire size and the extent of clonotype sharing between individuals. Different laboratories and diverse techniques were used to prepare libraries and sequence TCR repertoires, to increase sequencing depth and limit assay-specific biases. Per donor, leukapheresis produced somewhere between about 0.94 and 9.5 billion PBMCs. Here is what the overall study found, with its caveats: Rarefaction of sorted-subset datasets indicated incomplete sequencing despite the large sequencing depth. Around 5% of naive CD4, 3.5% of naive CD8, approximately 2% of memory CD4, and 0.35% to 0.5% of memory CD8 clonotypes were shared across a few donors. Compared with non-shared clonotypes, the clonotypes found in all four sorted-subset donors had higher generation probabilities. Based on pairwise subsampling, the degree of clonotype sharing among donors was expected to be affected by sequencing depth. Only blood was sampled, and tissue TCR repertoires likely differ from those in blood. Because the study included only a small number of donors, the genetic and exposure-history diversity represented was limited. Naive subsets generally had larger estimated clonotype richness than memory subsets did.

The donors were healthy, HIV-negative adults with no recently reported acute infections or vaccinations. Every donor was a Caucasian adult living in Nashville, Tennessee, USA. CD4+ T cells were enriched by magnetic negative selection; naive cells were then positively selected on CD45RA, and the negative fraction formed the memory subset. After blood collection by leukapheresis, PBMCs were isolated using Ficoll-Histopaque density gradient centrifugation and then cryopreserved in the vapor phase of liquid nitrogen. Purity and quantity of every magnetically sorted T cell population were checked by analytical flow cytometry. Genomic DNA was isolated from every sorted fraction and measured by UV absorbance on a Nanodrop 2000c. About this clone: The specificity of this receptor is unknown. The input lacks base qualities; no much larger clone sits a single base away.

TCR CDR3 regions were amplified from genomic DNA by multiplex PCR using the deep immunoSEQ assay. Extracted genomic DNA from each cell subset was distributed evenly across all wells of several immunoSEQ 96-well plates, and each plate was treated as a replicate. For sorted subsets, roughly 0.2 ug genomic DNA, equal to 25,000 to 35,000 T cell genomes, was loaded into each replicate PCR. The purified libraries were quantified using a Qubit 3.0 fluorometer, sized with a Bioanalyzer 2100, and then quantified again using the KAPA Library Quantification kit. Every immunoSEQ 96-well plate was sequenced on a dedicated single-read 150-cycle Illumina NextSeq 550 flow cell. The authors' pipeline ran thus. Because the immunoSEQ output included only junctional sequences and no quality scores, the filtering could not be the same as the filtering used for full-length reads. Sequences were annotated with PyIR, a Python wrapper for IgBLAST v1.9, and V/J genes and CDR3 were assigned using IMGT germline references. Reads with weak V/J assignments (E-value above 1e-6), missing CDR3, stop codons, out-of-frame junctions, or ambiguous translated residues were removed. V3J clonotypes were defined by identical inferred V gene, J gene, and CDR3 amino acid sequence. The percentage overlap between two repertoires was calculated by dividing the number of shared unique clonotypes by the size of the smaller repertoire. RTK rarefaction, the Chao1 estimator, and Recon v2.1 estimates of unobserved clonotypes were used to assess repertoire richness. For all TCRbeta clonotypes obtained by the gDNA method from a few donors, generation probabilities were computed with OLGA. TCRdb limited this immuneACCESS table to in-frame rearrangements with V and J called. A share of clones is missing; checked studies link under half to unresolved V genes, and the rest is unexplained. D and trimming come from the DNA, and the V and J calls and clone size come from that table. A total of about 600,000 clones appear in this sample, almost 97% of them only once. The ten largest clones represent about 0.06% of the sample.

The source material was naive CD4+ T cells sorted from blood. The label giving this sample's cell subset or site can be read as: CD45RA+ positively selected. The source of this sequence is a woman aged 25 to 45 in good health.

CDR3 reads: CAKPKQGALHEQYF. The bases are TGTGCCAAACCAAAACAGGGGGCTTTGCACGAGCAGTACTTC. Rearrangement joined TRBV19 to TRBJ2-7, and TRBD1 aligns with 9 junction nucleotides. The germline V gene (reference sequence) supplies CDR1 LNHDA and CDR2 SQIVND. Spanning cysteine to phenylalanine, the CDR3 consists of 14 amino acids. Of the read, only the CDR3 DNA is kept; its 42 bases are in frame from base 1. V is trimmed back by 10 bases and J by 5 bases, and the junction contains 12 bases that no gene match accounts for. Extended through the reference TRBV19 and TRBJ2-7 proteins, this CDR3 yields the full variable domain: DGGITQSPKYLFRKEGQNVTLSCEQNLNHDAMYWYRQDPGQGLRLIYYSQIVNDFQKGDIAEGYSVSREKKESFPLTVTSAQKNPTAFYLCAKPKQGALHEQYFGPGTRLTVT.